Sequencing of this TCR beta chain was carried out in a study of OX40 agonist ivuxolimab in advanced cancers. Germline V gene lookup returns CDR1 LNHDA and CDR2 SQIVND (reference sequence). Trimming cost V 5 bases and J 0 bases, with 11 bases left between them. The CDR3 consists of 15 residues. With regard to this clone: The antigen is unknown.

The assay was immunoSEQ multiplex PCR, and TCRdb's table has in-frame clones only and misses some. The table includes 30,000 to 40,000 clones, 88% detected once. General study points: Low normalized T-cell clonal expansion also characterized some of the nonresponders.

The sample in question was CD4+ or CD8+ T cells sorted from blood, obtained in a trial of the OX40 agonist ivuxolimab. This sequence originates from an adult with an advanced solid tumor such as melanoma, head and neck, liver or kidney cancer. The chain is built from TRBV19 and TRBJ2-1; tentative D call: TRBD1 (6 bases). The CDR3 nucleotides read TGTGCCAGTAGTTACAGGGATAGCTCCTACAATGAGCAGTTCTTC. This encodes CASSYRDSSYNEQFF.